The rows below give T cell receptor beta chains drawn from one sample of a study of shared clonotypes between healthy human individuals. The data were produced by immunoSEQ multiplex PCR, yet TCRdb's version contains in-frame clones alone and is incomplete. The sample lists roughly 590,000 clones; less than 97% were seen once. Sequenced material: naive CD8+ T cells sorted from blood. The receptor source for this set is a woman aged 25 to 39 in good health. The CDR3 runs from the conserved cysteine through the conserved F or W. A D gene is named only where the DNA matches it firmly. Size is stated for part of the rows, as once, few or many counts, or as a class when the clone is expanded.

J gene: TRBJ2-3
D gene: NA
V gene: TRBV28
clone size: NA
CDR3 protein: CASVPQGSDTQYF
CDR3 DNA: TGTGCCAGCGTCCCCCAGGGGTCAGATACGCAGTATTTT

J gene: TRBJ1-2
D gene: NA
V gene: TRBV27
clone size: NA
CDR3 protein: CASSAQGYYGYTF
CDR3 DNA: TGTGCCAGCAGTGCGCAGGGGTACTATGGCTACACCTTC

J gene: TRBJ2-5
D gene: TRBD2
V gene: TRBV5-4
clone size: NA
CDR3 protein: CASSSGLAGGGGQETQYF
CDR3 DNA: TGTGCCAGCAGCTCCGGACTAGCGGGAGGTGGAGGCCAAGAGACCCAGTACTTC

J gene: TRBJ2-3
D gene: TRBD2
V gene: TRBV7-8
clone size: NA
CDR3 protein: CASGGRGADTQYF
CDR3 DNA: TGTGCCAGCGGCGGGAGAGGGGCAGATACGCAGTATTTT

J gene: TRBJ2-7
D gene: NA
V gene: TRBV6-5
clone size: once
CDR3 protein: CASSRSVYEQYF
CDR3 DNA: TGTGCCAGCTCGAGGAGTGTCTACGAGCAGTACTTC

J gene: TRBJ1-3
D gene: NA
V gene: TRBV23-1
clone size: NA
CDR3 protein: CAPRVVDTIYF
CDR3 DNA: TGCGCCCCCAGGGTTGTTGACACCATATATTTT

J gene: TRBJ1-2
D gene: NA
V gene: TRBV6-6
clone size: NA
CDR3 protein: CASSNQLQYESGYTF
CDR3 DNA: TGTGCCAGCAGCAACCAACTCCAGTACGAGTCCGGCTACACCTTC

J gene: TRBJ1-1
D gene: TRBD1
V gene: TRBV6-1
clone size: NA
CDR3 protein: CASRGTGSDTEAFF
CDR3 DNA: TGTGCCAGCAGGGGGACAGGGAGTGACACTGAAGCTTTCTTT

J gene: TRBJ2-4
D gene: NA
V gene: TRBV28
clone size: NA
CDR3 protein: CASSLTLGQYNIQYF
CDR3 DNA: TGTGCCAGCAGTTTAACCCTGGGGCAATATAACATTCAGTACTTC

J gene: TRBJ2-1
D gene: TRBD2
V gene: TRBV15
clone size: NA
CDR3 protein: CATSSEAGAYNEQFF
CDR3 DNA: TGTGCCACCAGCAGTGAAGCGGGAGCCTACAATGAGCAGTTCTTC

J gene: TRBJ2-7
D gene: NA
V gene: TRBV4-2
clone size: NA
CDR3 protein: CASSQERSQGTISYEQYF
CDR3 DNA: TGTGCCAGCAGCCAAGAGCGTTCGCAGGGAACTATCTCCTACGAGCAGTACTTC

J gene: TRBJ2-7
D gene: NA
V gene: TRBV5-8
clone size: NA
CDR3 protein: CASSLEDAGEQYF
CDR3 DNA: TGTGCCAGCAGCTTGGAAGATGCAGGGGAGCAGTACTTC

J gene: TRBJ2-5
D gene: NA
V gene: TRBV29-1
clone size: once
CDR3 protein: CSVEDPGEVETQYF
CDR3 DNA: TGCAGCGTTGAAGATCCGGGGGAAGTGGAGACCCAGTACTTC

J gene: TRBJ1-2
D gene: NA
V gene: TRBV27
clone size: NA
CDR3 protein: CVSSLGQGDGYTF
CDR3 DNA: TGTGTCAGCAGTTTAGGGCAGGGCGACGGCTACACCTTC

J gene: TRBJ2-5
D gene: TRBD2
V gene: TRBV7-6
clone size: NA
CDR3 protein: CASSLGARGSYQETQYF
CDR3 DNA: TGTGCCAGCAGCTTAGGGGCGCGGGGGAGCTACCAAGAGACCCAGTACTTC

J gene: TRBJ2-7
D gene: NA
V gene: TRBV4-1
clone size: NA
CDR3 protein: CASSPQGRGYEQYF
CDR3 DNA: TGCGCCAGCAGCCCGCAGGGTAGGGGCTACGAGCAGTACTTC

J gene: TRBJ1-1
D gene: NA
V gene: TRBV7-6
clone size: NA
CDR3 protein: CASSLIDSPLEAFF
CDR3 DNA: TGTGCCAGCAGCTTAATCGACAGCCCTCTCGAAGCTTTCTTT

J gene: TRBJ2-1
D gene: TRBD2
V gene: TRBV7-2
clone size: NA
CDR3 protein: CASSLIRGGALYNEQFF
CDR3 DNA: TGTGCCAGCAGCCTCATTAGGGGAGGGGCATTGTACAATGAGCAGTTCTTC

J gene: TRBJ1-4
D gene: TRBD1
V gene: TRBV5-4
clone size: NA
CDR3 protein: CASSFRTGGSNEKLFF
CDR3 DNA: TGTGCCAGCAGCTTTCGGACAGGGGGCTCTAATGAAAAACTGTTTTTT